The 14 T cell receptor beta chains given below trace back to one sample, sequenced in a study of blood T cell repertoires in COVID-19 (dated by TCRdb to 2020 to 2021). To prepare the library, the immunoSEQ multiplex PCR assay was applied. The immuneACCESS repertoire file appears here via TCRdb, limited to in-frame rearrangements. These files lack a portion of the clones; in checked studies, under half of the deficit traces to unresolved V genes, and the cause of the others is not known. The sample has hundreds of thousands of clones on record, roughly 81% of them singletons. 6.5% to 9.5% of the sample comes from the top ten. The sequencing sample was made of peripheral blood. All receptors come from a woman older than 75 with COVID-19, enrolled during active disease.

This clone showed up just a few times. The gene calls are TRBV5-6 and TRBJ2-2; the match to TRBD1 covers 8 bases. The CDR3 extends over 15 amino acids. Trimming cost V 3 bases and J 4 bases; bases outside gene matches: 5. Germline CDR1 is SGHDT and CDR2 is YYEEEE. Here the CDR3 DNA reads TGTGCCAGCAGCTCGGGACAGGTTGGCACCGGGGAGCTGTTTTTT. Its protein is CASSSGQVGTGELFF.

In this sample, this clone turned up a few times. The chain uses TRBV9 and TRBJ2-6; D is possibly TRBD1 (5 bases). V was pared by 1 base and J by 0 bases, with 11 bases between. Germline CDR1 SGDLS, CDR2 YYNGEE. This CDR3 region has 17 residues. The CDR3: CASSVRGPSSGANVLTF. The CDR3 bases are TGTGCCAGCAGCGTAAGGGGTCCCAGCTCTGGGGCCAACGTCCTGACTTTC.

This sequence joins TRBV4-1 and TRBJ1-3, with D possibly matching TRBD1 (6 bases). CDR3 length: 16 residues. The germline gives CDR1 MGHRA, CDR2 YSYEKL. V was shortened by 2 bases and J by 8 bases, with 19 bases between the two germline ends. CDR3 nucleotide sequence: TGCGCCAGCAGCCAAAGCGGGACACCCTCGAAGGACACCATATATTTT. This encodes CASSQSGTPSKDTIYF.

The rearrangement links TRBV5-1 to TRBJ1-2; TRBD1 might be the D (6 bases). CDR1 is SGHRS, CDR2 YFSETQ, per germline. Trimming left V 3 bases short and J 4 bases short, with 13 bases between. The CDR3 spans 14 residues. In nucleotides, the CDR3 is TGCGCCAGCAGCTCTGGACAGATTCGCTATGGCTACACCTTC. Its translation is CASSSGQIRYGYTF.

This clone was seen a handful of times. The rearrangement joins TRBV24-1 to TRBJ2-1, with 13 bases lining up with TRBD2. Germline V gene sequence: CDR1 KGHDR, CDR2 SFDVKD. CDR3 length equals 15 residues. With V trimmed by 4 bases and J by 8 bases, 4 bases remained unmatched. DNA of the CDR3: TGTGCCACCAGTGAGGGACTAGCGGGGCGGGATGAGCAGTTCTTC. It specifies CATSEGLAGRDEQFF.

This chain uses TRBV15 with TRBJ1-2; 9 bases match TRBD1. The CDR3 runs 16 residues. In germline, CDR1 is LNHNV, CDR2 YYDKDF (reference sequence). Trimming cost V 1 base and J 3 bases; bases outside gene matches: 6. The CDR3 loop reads CATSRGGTGSDYGYTF. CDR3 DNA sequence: TGTGCCACCAGCAGAGGTGGGACAGGGTCAGACTATGGCTACACCTTC.

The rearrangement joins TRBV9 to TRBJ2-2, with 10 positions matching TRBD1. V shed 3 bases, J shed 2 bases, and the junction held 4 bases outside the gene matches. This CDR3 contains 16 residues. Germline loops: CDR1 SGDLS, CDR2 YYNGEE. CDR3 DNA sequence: TGTGCCAGCAGCGCCCGACAGGGGGCTAACACCGGGGAGCTGTTTTTT. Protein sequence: CASSARQGANTGELFF. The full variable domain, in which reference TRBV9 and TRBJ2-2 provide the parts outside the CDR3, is DSGVTQTPKHLITATGQRVTLRCSPRSGDLSVYWYQQSLDQGLQFLIQYYNGEERAKGNILERFSAQQFPDLHSELNLSSLELGDSALYFCASSARQGANTGELFFGEGSRLTVL.

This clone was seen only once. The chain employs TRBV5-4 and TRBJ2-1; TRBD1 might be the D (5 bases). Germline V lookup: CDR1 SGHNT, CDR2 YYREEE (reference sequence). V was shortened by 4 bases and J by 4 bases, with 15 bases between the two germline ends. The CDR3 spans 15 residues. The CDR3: CASSPPGPIYNEQFF. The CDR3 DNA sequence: TGTGCCAGCAGCCCGCCAGGGCCGATATACAATGAGCAGTTCTTC.

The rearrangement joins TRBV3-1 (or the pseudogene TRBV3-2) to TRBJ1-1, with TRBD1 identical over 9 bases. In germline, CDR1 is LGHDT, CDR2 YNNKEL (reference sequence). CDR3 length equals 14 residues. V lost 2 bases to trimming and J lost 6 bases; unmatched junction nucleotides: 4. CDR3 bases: TGTGCCAGCAGCCAACCACAGGGGGCATCTGAAGCTTTCTTT. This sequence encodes CASSQPQGASEAFF.

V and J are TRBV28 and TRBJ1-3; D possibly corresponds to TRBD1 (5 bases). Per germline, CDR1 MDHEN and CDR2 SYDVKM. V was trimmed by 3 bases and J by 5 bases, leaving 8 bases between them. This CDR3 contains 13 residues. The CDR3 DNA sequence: TGTGCCAGCAGTTTTCCAGGGAGAAACACCATATATTTT. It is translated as CASSFPGRNTIYF.

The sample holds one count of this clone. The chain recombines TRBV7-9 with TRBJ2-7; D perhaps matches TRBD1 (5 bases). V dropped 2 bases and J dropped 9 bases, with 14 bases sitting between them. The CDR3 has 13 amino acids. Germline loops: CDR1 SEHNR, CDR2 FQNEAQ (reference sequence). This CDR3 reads CASSLSGLTGQYF. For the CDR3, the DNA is TGTGCCAGCAGCTTATCAGGGCTAACGGGGCAGTACTTC.

CDR3: CASSGGLTKTQYF. Here the CDR3 DNA reads TGTGCCAGCAGCGGCGGACTAACGAAGACCCAGTACTTC. V is TRBV7-3 and J is TRBJ2-5, with a possible D match to TRBD2 (6 bases). The CDR3 runs to 13 residues. V dropped 5 bases and J dropped 6 bases, with 13 bases sitting between them. Germline CDR1 and CDR2: SGHTA and FQGTGA.

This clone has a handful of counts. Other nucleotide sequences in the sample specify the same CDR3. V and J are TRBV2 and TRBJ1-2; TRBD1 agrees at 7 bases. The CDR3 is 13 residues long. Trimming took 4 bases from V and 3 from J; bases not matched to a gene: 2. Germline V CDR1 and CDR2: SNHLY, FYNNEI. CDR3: CASSVTGDYGYTF. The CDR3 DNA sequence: TGTGCCAGCAGTGTAACAGGGGACTATGGCTACACCTTC.

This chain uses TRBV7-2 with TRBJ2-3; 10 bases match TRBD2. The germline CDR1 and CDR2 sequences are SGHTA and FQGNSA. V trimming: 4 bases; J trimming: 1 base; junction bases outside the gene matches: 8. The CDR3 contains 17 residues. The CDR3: CASSSLAGTSGTDTQYF. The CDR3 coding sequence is TGTGCCAGCAGCTCGCTGGCCGGGACTAGCGGCACAGATACGCAGTATTTT.